Listed below are T cell receptor beta chains from one sample, sequenced in a study of T cell changes during pregnancy in multiple sclerosis. TCRdb's table, derived via immunoSEQ multiplex PCR, lists solely in-frame clones and lacks some. Among 70,000 or so clones listed, about 90% were seen once. Specimen: CD4+ T cells from peripheral blood mononuclear cells, collected after pregnancy. The receptors stem from a female donor with multiple sclerosis, enrolled in a pregnancy study. The CDR3 runs from the conserved cysteine through the conserved F or W. The D gene is left open where the match is weak. A row's size may be missing; if present it is once, few, many or a size class.

V gene	J gene	D gene	clone size	CDR3 protein	CDR3 DNA
TRBV5-8	TRBJ2-7	-	-	CASSSRTGPFPYEQYF	TGTGCCAGCAGCTCACGGACTGGGCCCTTCCCTTACGAGCAGTACTTC
TRBV11-2	TRBJ2-3	TRBD2	-	CASSLGAGAYGSTDTQYF	TGTGCCAGCAGCTTAGGAGCGGGGGCCTATGGGAGCACAGATACGCAGTATTTT
TRBV7-7	TRBJ2-6	-	once	CASSLDTGANVLTF	TGTGCCAGCAGCTTAGACACTGGGGCCAACGTCCTGACTTTC
TRBV11-3	TRBJ2-1	TRBD2	-	CASSLGTSGNNEQFF	TGTGCCAGCAGCTTAGGGACTAGCGGGAACAATGAGCAGTTCTTC
TRBV5-1	TRBJ2-2	-	-	CASSLDGGDTGELFF	TGCGCCAGCAGCTTAGATGGCGGAGACACCGGGGAGCTGTTTTTT
TRBV10-3	TRBJ2-1	TRBD1	-	CAISELPGQGKNEQFF	TGTGCCATCAGTGAGCTTCCGGGACAGGGGAAGAATGAGCAGTTCTTC
TRBV10-3	TRBJ1-3	TRBD1	-	CAISRGQGQGSGNTIYF	TGTGCCATCAGTAGGGGACAGGGACAGGGCTCTGGAAACACCATATATTTT
TRBV5-1	TRBJ2-1	-	-	CASSTRLNEQFF	TGCGCCAGCAGCACCAGGTTGAATGAGCAGTTCTTC
TRBV5-1	TRBJ1-1	TRBD1	-	CASSPGVIRDSGTEAFF	TGCGCCAGCAGCCCTGGGGTTATCCGGGACAGTGGCACTGAAGCTTTCTTT
TRBV19	TRBJ1-2	-	-	CASSIQGGLGGYTF	TGTGCCAGTAGTATACAGGGTGGTTTGGGAGGCTACACCTTC
TRBV2	TRBJ1-5	TRBD1	-	CASQDRVNQPQHF	TGTGCCAGCCAGGACAGGGTGAATCAGCCCCAGCATTTT